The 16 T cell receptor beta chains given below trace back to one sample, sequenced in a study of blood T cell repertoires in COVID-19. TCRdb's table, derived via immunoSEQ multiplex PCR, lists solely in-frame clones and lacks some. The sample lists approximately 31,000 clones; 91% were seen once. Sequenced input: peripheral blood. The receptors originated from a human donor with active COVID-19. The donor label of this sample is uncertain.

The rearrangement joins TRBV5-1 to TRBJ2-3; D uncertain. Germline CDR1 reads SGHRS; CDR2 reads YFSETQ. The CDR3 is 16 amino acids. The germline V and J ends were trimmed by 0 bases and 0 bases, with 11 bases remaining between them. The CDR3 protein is CASSLATSLSTDTQYF. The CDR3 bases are TGCGCCAGCAGCTTGGCGACTTCTCTTAGCACAGATACGCAGTATTTT.

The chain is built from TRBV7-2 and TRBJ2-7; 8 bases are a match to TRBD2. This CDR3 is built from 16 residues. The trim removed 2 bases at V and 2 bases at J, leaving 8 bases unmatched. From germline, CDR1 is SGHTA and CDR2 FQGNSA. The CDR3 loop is CASSLSGTRSAYEQYF. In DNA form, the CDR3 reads TGTGCCAGCAGCTTATCTGGGACTAGGTCTGCCTACGAGCAGTACTTC.

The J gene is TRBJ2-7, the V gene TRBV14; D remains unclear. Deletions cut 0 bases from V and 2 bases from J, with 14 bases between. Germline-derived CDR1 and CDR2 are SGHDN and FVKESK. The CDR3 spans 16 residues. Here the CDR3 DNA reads TGTGCCAGCAGCCAAGAAAGGCGGTACCGTGCCTACGAGCAGTACTTC. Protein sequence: CASSQERRYRAYEQYF.

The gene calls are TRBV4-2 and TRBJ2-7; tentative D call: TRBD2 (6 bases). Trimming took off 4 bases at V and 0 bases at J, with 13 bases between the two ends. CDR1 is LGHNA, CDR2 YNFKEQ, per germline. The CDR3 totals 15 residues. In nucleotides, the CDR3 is TGTGCCAGCAGCCGTAGAGAGGACTACTCCTACGAGCAGTACTTC. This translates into CASSRREDYSYEQYF.

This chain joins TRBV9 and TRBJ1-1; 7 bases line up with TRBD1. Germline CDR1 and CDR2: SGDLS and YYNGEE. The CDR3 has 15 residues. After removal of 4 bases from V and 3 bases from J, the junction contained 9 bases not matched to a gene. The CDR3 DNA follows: TGTGCCAGCAGCCCGGGGCCTCAGGGGGACACTGAAGCTTTCTTT. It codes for CASSPGPQGDTEAFF.

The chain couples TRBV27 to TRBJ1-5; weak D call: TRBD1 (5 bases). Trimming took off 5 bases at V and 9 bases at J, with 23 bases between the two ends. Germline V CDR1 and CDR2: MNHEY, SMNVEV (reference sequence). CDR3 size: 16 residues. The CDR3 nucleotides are TGTGCCAGCAGTACCGGTTCGAGGGACTCGTGGGGGCCCCAGCATTTT. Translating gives CASSTGSRDSWGPQHF.

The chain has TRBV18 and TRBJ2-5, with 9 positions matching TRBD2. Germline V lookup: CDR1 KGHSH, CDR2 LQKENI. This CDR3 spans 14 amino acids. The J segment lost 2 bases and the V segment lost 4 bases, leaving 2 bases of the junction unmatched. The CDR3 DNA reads TGTGCCAGCTCACGGAGCGGGGGGCAAGAGACCCAGTACTTC. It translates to CASSRSGGQETQYF.

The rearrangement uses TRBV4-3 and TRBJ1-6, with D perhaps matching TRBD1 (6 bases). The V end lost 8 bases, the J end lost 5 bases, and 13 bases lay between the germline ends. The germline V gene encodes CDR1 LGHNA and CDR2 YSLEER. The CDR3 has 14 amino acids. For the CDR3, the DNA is TGCGCCAGCCGAAGGAACAGGGATAATTCACCCCTCCACTTT. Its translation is CASRRNRDNSPLHF.

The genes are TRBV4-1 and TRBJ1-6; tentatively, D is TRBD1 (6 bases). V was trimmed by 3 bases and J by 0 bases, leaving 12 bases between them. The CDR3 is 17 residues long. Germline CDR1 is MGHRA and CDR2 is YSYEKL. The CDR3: CASSQLGQSSYNSPLHF. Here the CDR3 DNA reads TGCGCCAGCAGCCAGTTAGGACAGAGCTCCTATAATTCACCCCTCCACTTT.

CDR3 in amino acids: CASSHRTVNYGYTF. CDR3 nucleotide sequence: TGTGCCAGCAGCCATCGGACAGTTAACTATGGCTACACCTTC. The rearrangement uses TRBV7-2 and TRBJ1-2; tentatively, D is TRBD1 (6 bases). The CDR3 loop spans 14 amino acids. Germline V gene data show CDR1 as SGHTA and CDR2 as FQGNSA. Trimming took 5 bases from V and 1 from J, leaving 11 bases between them.

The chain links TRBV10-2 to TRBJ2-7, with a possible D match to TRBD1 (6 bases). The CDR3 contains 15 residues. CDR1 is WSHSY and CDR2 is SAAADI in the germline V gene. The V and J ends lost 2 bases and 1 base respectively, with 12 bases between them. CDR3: CASSEVFRGSYEQYF. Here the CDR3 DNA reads TGCGCCAGCAGTGAGGTATTCAGGGGATCCTACGAGCAGTACTTC.

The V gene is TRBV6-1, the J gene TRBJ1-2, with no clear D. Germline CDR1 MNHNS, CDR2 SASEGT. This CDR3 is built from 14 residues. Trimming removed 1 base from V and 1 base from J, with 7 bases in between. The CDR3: CASSEGRGNYGYTF. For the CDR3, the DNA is TGTGCCAGCAGTGAAGGCCGGGGTAACTATGGCTACACCTTC.

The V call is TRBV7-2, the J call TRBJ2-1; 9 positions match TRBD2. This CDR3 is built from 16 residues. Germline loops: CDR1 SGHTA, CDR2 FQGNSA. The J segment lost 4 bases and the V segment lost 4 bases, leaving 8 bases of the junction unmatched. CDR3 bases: TGTGCCAGCAGCTGGACTAGCGCGTCATATTACAATGAGCAGTTCTTC. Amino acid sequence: CASSWTSASYYNEQFF.

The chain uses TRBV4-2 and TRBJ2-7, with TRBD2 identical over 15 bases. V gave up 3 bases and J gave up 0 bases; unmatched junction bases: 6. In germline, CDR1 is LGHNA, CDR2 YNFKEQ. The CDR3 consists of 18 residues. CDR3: CASSHSGTSGGISYEQYF. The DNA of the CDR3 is TGTGCCAGCAGCCATTCCGGGACTAGCGGGGGGATCTCCTACGAGCAGTACTTC.

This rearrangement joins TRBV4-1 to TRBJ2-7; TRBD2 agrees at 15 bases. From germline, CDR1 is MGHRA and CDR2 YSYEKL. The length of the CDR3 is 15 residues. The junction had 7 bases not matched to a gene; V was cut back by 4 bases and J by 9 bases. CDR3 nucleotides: TGCGCCAGCAGCCCGGGACTAGCGGGAGGCCTCCCGCAGTACTTC. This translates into CASSPGLAGGLPQYF.

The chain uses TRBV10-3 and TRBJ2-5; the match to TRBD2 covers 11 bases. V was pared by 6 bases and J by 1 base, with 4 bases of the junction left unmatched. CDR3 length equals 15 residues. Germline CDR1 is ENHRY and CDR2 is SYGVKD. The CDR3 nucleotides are TGTGCCATCAGCCCGGGACTAGCGGCCCAAGAGACCCAGTACTTC. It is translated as CAISPGLAAQETQYF.